This T cell receptor (beta chain) was retrieved from a study of cytomegalovirus exposure and HLA in healthy donors (TCRdb year 2017). Turning to the overall study: An earlier analysis of 587 of the donors reported approximately 280 Gb of sequence data and around 100 million unique TCR beta sequences obtained from 180 million or so T cells. A later analysis re-examined previously published TCR beta repertoires from about 670 donors and added high-resolution HLA genotyping to investigate patterns of TCR occurrence. Along with the roughly 610-subject first cohort, a separate validation cohort of more than 90 different subjects was used. Donor age, sex, ethnicity and CMV serostatus were collected together with the repertoire data. Every discovery cohort repertoire had been produced on one sequencing platform. A later genetic analysis took genome-wide SNP genotypes for about 55% of the roughly 700 donors and used that subset as a discovery cohort. An earlier analysis of about 620 of the donors applied high-throughput TCR beta sequencing to assess whether each TCR beta V gene segment acted as functional or pseudogenic. To predict cytomegalovirus infection status, the study brought together high-throughput TCR immunosequencing, statistical association of individual TCRs with disease status, and machine learning. Using immunosequencing, the study profiled T cell repertoires from about 650 subjects and related those repertoires to cytomegalovirus serostatus. In the later analysis, no new phenotypic data were used to find candidate immune exposures; instead, reliance was placed on TCR beta sequences and their occurrence across donors. The number of donors typed differed by locus, with 629-630 for A, B, C, DRB1 and DQB1, roughly 550 for DQA1, 600 to 610 for DPA1, and some 450 for DPB1. On average, roughly 250,000 unique TCR beta nucleotide sequences were sequenced per donor among about 400 genotyped donors of the cohort, with roughly 18% of those sequences being non-productive. HLA typing included class I and class II loci at four-digit resolution. Approximately 300 gigabases of sequencing data and 80 million or so unique TCR sequences were included in an early release covering over 600 HLA-typed donors. Four or five DR-DQ haplotypes were handled as single units for association and clustering, since linkage in the cohort was strong. Of the 350 to 450 genotyped donors, 65% to 90% fell in the genetic ancestry cluster associated with self-reported Caucasian donors. The study aimed to test whether cataloging public T cell receptors could reveal signatures of past pathogen exposure.

Inclusive of the bounding cysteine and phenylalanine, the CDR3 is 14 residues long. The retained sequence is limited to the CDR3, 42 bases, with the frame set at the first base. Looking up the germline V gene (reference sequence) yields CDR1 SSHAT and CDR2 FNYEAQ. For this clone: It has no known antigen specificity. One junction end does not reproduce the germline sequence, and a read error may be involved.

Receptor libraries were prepared by the immunoSEQ multiplex PCR assay. A mixture of 60 forward primers for TCR Vbeta segments and 13 reverse primers for TCR Jbeta segments was used in the multiplex PCR. A multiplex PCR assay on genomic DNA amplified the CDR3 region of rearranged TCR beta genes. Amplified TCR beta libraries were sequenced as 87-base-pair reads on the Illumina HiSeq System. In the source study's methods: A later analysis tallied some 79 million unique TCR beta chains across the 666 repertoires, and some 12 million of those chains were shared by two or more donors. To remove PCR and sequencing errors, raw reads were error-corrected and collapsed into unique sequences using a nearest-neighbor algorithm that merged closely related sequences. CDR3 sequences were aligned to IMGT reference sequences to assign V, D and J gene segments. For a sequence to be retained, a match of at least six nucleotides was required to both a V gene segment and a J gene segment. Rearrangements were called productive when the CDR3 lacked stop codons and stayed in frame with V and J; all others were non-productive. Following IMGT convention, CDR3 was defined as the stretch from the second conserved V-encoded cysteine up to the conserved J-encoded phenylalanine. The earlier analysis of about 590 of the donors excluded sequences that lacked an unambiguous match to a single V gene segment. In an earlier analysis of approximately 500 of the donors, a V segment was called functional when productive rearrangements were above 56.7%, and segregating when the standard deviation between donors exceeded 5%. A statistical classification framework was built for diagnosing cytomegalovirus status from the catalog of TCR beta chain sequences. A later analysis assigned V and J genes by comparing TCR nucleotide sequences with IMGT/GENE-DB human TR gene sequences. In a later analysis, CDR3 sequences and most-parsimonious VDJ recombination scenarios were assigned using the TCRdist pipeline. In a later analysis, each TCR beta chain was defined by its CDR3 amino acid sequence together with its V-gene family, and reads without a unique V-gene family were excluded. To address suspected cross-contamination and a sequencing artifact, a later analysis removed approximately 590 highly shared, low-generation-probability nucleotide sequences. A later analysis calculated a clonal expansion index for each public chain from normalized within-repertoire ranks of inferred template counts. In a later analysis, generation probabilities were computed using a VDJ recombination model fitted to out-of-frame rearrangements, and the results were checked against IGoR. Hypergeometric tests were used in a later analysis to score TCR-TCR, TCR-HLA and TCR-CMV co-occurrence, with a repertoire-size bias correction applied to the TCR pairs. False discovery rates were estimated in a later analysis by permuting HLA or CMV assignments 20 times. In a later analysis, co-occurring TCRs were grouped with DBSCAN, and TCRdist sequence similarity was added when clustering was performed within HLA-allele-positive subsets. Co-occurrence clustering excluded repertoires with fewer than 30,000 or more than 120,000 public chains, plus five with anomalous nucleotide sharing. As stored in TCRdb, this immuneACCESS dataset retains in-frame rearrangements with V and J assigned. A fraction of the clones does not appear; measured against another copy, unresolved V genes explain less than half of the discrepancy, and the remainder lacks a known reason. V, J and clone size are taken as reported in that table, and D and trimming were inferred from the DNA itself. This sample's clone table shows 30,000 to 45,000 clones. The ten biggest clones cover approximately 10% of the sample.

The cohort comprised approximately 700 healthy bone marrow donors. Cohort members were all nominally healthy when sampled, although unrecorded immune exposures were likely present. The donor tested CMV seropositive and was one of the 289 seropositive cohort members. Every donor gave a peripheral blood sample, and the peripheral blood mononuclear cells from that sample were used for TCR beta sequencing. The Qiagen DNeasy Blood Extraction Kit was used to extract genomic DNA from the blood cell samples. Results the study describes overall, beyond this receptor: For the cohort, immune exposure information was limited to CMV serostatus. Compared with the 666-donor mean, donors in an Asian-associated ancestry cluster had fewer N-insertions in productive TCRs, according to a later genetic analysis. The presence/absence analyses assumed that sequencing depth was roughly uniform across donors, and that assumption may not be true. At a false discovery rate of 0.05, a later analysis linked about 17,000 TCR beta sequences to specific HLA alleles. A group of highly shared sequence variants was considered likely to be a technical artifact of the sequencing pipeline. Because HLA typing was missing for some donors at each locus, association tests included only the typed subset. In this cohort, only TCR beta chains were sequenced, and detectable features were limited by the absence of alpha or paired-chain data. In a later analysis, HLA-associated TCR beta chains were found to be more clonally expanded and to have lower generation probabilities than equally common non-associated chains. A few of the identified cytomegalovirus-associated TCR beta chains were confirmed in vitro to be specific for cytomegalovirus antigens. Seventeen rarely observed V segments, including chromosome 9 orphons, were excluded from the earlier analysis of several hundred of the donors because counts were too low. While some public TCRs were present in many individuals, most TCR sequences turned up only very rarely across donors. When HLA alleles, especially DR and DQ, strongly co-occurred, TCR associations were difficult to assign to individual alleles. Correlated functional status among segregating V segments might reflect linkage disequilibrium, but an unknown experimental factor could not be ruled out. In a later analysis, several top co-occurrence clusters were reported to appear linked to parvovirus B19, influenza, CMV and Epstein-Barr virus. The classifier was reported to diagnose cytomegalovirus status with high specificity and sensitivity in both the original cohort and the validation cohort. A later analysis found that most CMV-associated TCR beta chains appeared HLA-restricted, with HLA associations seemingly driven largely by CMV exposure. According to the authors, the approach could potentially be generalized to other disease states and immunological phenotypes. A later analysis found that TCR association rates varied across HLA loci, with DRB1 alleles showing the most associated TCRs and HLA-C alleles the fewest. Broadly in line with IMGT annotations, most TCR beta V segments showed up in productive rearrangements about 87% or about 30% of the time in an earlier analysis of 587 of the donors. Some IMGT-functional V segments, including TRBV6-2 and TRBV6-3, could not be distinguished by the 87-base-pair reads and were therefore excluded. The study listed 164 TCR beta chains as associated with cytomegalovirus. A further reported finding was that TCR beta sequences accurately predicted the HLA-A and HLA-B alleles for most subjects in the first cohort. V-gene and J-gene trimming of TCR beta chains was associated with a missense DCLRE1C variant in a later genetic analysis, and the association was replicated in an independent cohort.

This chain is built from TRBV7-7 and TRBJ2-2; confidence is insufficient to name the D gene. The origin of this receptor is a man aged 40-49 years in good health and CMV-seropositive. Sequences were obtained from PBMCs. The CDR3 corresponds to CASSLRRYTGELFF. The bases are TGTGCTAGCAGCCTACGTCGGTACACCGGGGAGCTGTTTTTT.